This T cell receptor beta chain was sequenced in a study of blood T cell repertoires in COVID-19. As for the study in general: From the United States, Italy and Spain came samples of acute and convalescent COVID-19. T cells, B-cell-depleted T cells, or PBMCs supplied cDNA or gDNA.

Original methodology: Estimates of nucleated cell counts were drawn from the amplification of reference gene primers. TCRdb's table, derived via immunoSEQ multiplex PCR, lists solely in-frame clones and lacks some. The V and J calls and clone size are taken from that table; D and trimming were inferred from the DNA. In the table there are under 200,000 clones, approximately 86% of which are singletons. Per the germline V gene, CDR1 is LNHDA and CDR2 is SQIVND (reference sequence). The CDR3 is 15 amino acids. The junction had 8 bases not matched to a gene; V was cut back by 6 bases and J by 2 bases. This clonotype originated in a man in his 70s with acute or convalescent COVID-19. This rearrangement joins TRBV19 to TRBJ2-7; 9 bases line up with TRBD2. Sequenced: peripheral blood. CDR3 nucleotide sequence: TGTGCCAGTAGCGAATGGACTAGCGCAGCCTACGAGCAGTACTTC. Translating it yields CASSEWTSAAYEQYF.